These T cell receptor beta chains were read from a single sample in a study of beta chain features in type 1 diabetes. Repertoires were generated with immunoSEQ multiplex PCR, while TCRdb's copy carries only in-frame clones and drops some. This table holds around 260,000 clones, around 24% found once. Sequencing was done on a sample of naive CD4+ T cells from blood. These receptors were taken from a woman younger than 45 with type 1 diabetes. CDR3s include the opening cysteine and the closing phenylalanine or tryptophan. The order of the fields is V gene, clone size, J gene, D gene, CDR3 protein, CDR3 DNA. The D gene is left open where the match is weak. Size is omitted from some rows. Given values are once, few, many or a class for expanded clones.

TRBV9,-,TRBJ2-1,-,CASSARQAVSYNEQFF,TGTGCCAGCAGCGCAAGACAGGCGGTTTCCTACAATGAGCAGTTCTTC
TRBV19,few,TRBJ2-1,TRBD2,CASSILAGGGDEQFF,TGTGCCAGTAGTATCCTAGCGGGAGGTGGAGATGAGCAGTTCTTC
TRBV6-6,-,TRBJ2-7,TRBD1,CASSPGQVYEQYF,TGTGCCAGCAGCCCTGGACAGGTCTACGAGCAGTACTTC
TRBV5-1,few,TRBJ1-1,-,CASSSQSFGNTEAFF,TGCGCCAGCAGCTCCCAAAGCTTCGGGAACACTGAAGCTTTCTTT
TRBV7-9,-,TRBJ2-7,-,CASRPGRGLNEQYF,TGTGCCAGCAGACCAGGAAGGGGTTTGAACGAGCAGTACTTC
TRBV4-1,few,TRBJ1-2,TRBD1,CASSHARDRVFGYGYTF,TGCGCCAGCAGCCACGCCCGGGACAGGGTATTCGGCTATGGCTACACCTTC
TRBV2,few,TRBJ2-1,TRBD1,CASSEEGQGGSEQFF,TGTGCCAGCAGTGAAGAGGGACAGGGGGGAAGTGAGCAGTTCTTC
TRBV30,few,TRBJ2-7,TRBD2,CASRTSGRTYEQYF,TGTGCCTCTCGGACTAGCGGGAGGACCTACGAGCAGTACTTC
TRBV18,-,TRBJ2-1,-,CASSPASRSGNEQFF,TGTGCCAGCTCACCAGCTAGCAGGTCGGGAAATGAGCAGTTCTTC
TRBV9,few,TRBJ2-3,-,CASSGVLSGDTQYF,TGTGCCAGCAGCGGTGTCTTGAGCGGCGATACGCAGTATTTT
TRBV18,-,TRBJ2-1,TRBD2,CASSLTLAGGPNEQFF,TGTGCCAGCTCACTGACGCTAGCGGGAGGGCCAAATGAGCAGTTCTTC
TRBV28,few,TRBJ1-2,TRBD1,CASSLGTGADGYTF,TGTGCCAGCAGTTTGGGGACAGGGGCGGATGGCTACACCTTC
TRBV4-1,-,TRBJ2-7,TRBD2,CASSLSSGTSSYEQYF,TGCGCCAGCAGCCTAAGTTCCGGGACTAGTTCCTACGAGCAGTACTTC
TRBV28,few,TRBJ2-7,-,CASSPTGVYEQYF,TGTGCCAGCAGCCCAACCGGGGTATACGAGCAGTACTTC
TRBV9,-,TRBJ2-1,TRBD2,CASSVSPWREGEQFF,TGTGCCAGCAGCGTATCCCCTTGGCGGGAGGGGGAGCAGTTCTTC
TRBV5-1,-,TRBJ2-1,-,CASSKTHEGQFF,TGCGCCAGCAGCAAGACTCATGAGGGGCAGTTCTTC
TRBV30,-,TRBJ1-1,-,CAWTGSVRRTEAFF,TGTGCCTGGACAGGGTCGGTTCGAAGGACTGAAGCTTTCTTT
TRBV4-1,few,TRBJ2-1,TRBD2,CASSPLKREVYNEQFF,TGCGCCAGCAGCCCCCTCAAGCGGGAGGTATACAATGAGCAGTTCTTC
TRBV9,-,TRBJ2-7,TRBD2,CASSDGLAYEQYF,TGTGCCAGCAGCGACGGACTAGCCTACGAGCAGTACTTC
TRBV4-1,-,TRBJ1-1,-,CASSQPTVNTEAFF,TGCGCCAGCAGCCAGCCGACAGTGAACACTGAAGCTTTCTTT
TRBV15,-,TRBJ1-4,-,CATSRDSNLDEKLFF,TGTGCCACCAGCAGAGATTCTAATCTGGATGAAAAACTGTTTTTT
TRBV9,-,TRBJ2-2,-,CASSVVWEAGELFF,TGTGCCAGCAGCGTAGTGTGGGAGGCCGGGGAGCTGTTTTTT
TRBV9,few,TRBJ1-5,-,CASSVDTDQPQHF,TGTGCCAGCAGCGTGGACACCGACCAGCCCCAGCATTTT
TRBV9,-,TRBJ1-2,TRBD1,CASSGTGIGYGYTF,TGTGCCAGCAGCGGGACAGGGATAGGGTATGGCTACACCTTC
TRBV7-9,few,TRBJ2-1,-,CATPISAYNEQFF,TGTGCCACTCCTATTTCGGCCTACAATGAGCAGTTCTTC
TRBV25-1,-,TRBJ2-7,-,CASSDTVEYEQYF,TGTGCCAGCAGTGATACAGTTGAGTACGAGCAGTACTTC
TRBV9,few,TRBJ2-5,TRBD1,CASSVGDRAQETQYF,TGTGCCAGCAGCGTAGGGGACAGGGCCCAAGAGACCCAGTACTTC
TRBV28,-,TRBJ2-7,-,CASSPERIYEQYF,TGTGCCAGCAGTCCCGAGAGGATCTACGAGCAGTACTTC
TRBV6-5,once,TRBJ2-7,TRBD2,CASSRDQAGDEQYF,TGTGCCAGCAGCCGGGATCAGGCGGGAGACGAGCAGTACTTC
TRBV30,-,TRBJ1-1,-,CAWSLGGSFGAFF,TGTGCCTGGAGTTTAGGGGGATCTTTTGGAGCTTTCTTT
TRBV5-1,few,TRBJ1-2,-,CASSLDQAHYGYTF,TGCGCCAGCAGCTTGGATCAGGCACACTATGGCTACACCTTC
TRBV7-2,few,TRBJ2-1,-,CATTSGMSSYNEQFF,TGTGCCACCACCTCGGGGATGAGCTCCTACAATGAGCAGTTCTTC
TRBV28,-,TRBJ1-5,-,CASLRGLGNQPQHF,TGTGCCAGCCTCCGGGGTCTTGGCAATCAGCCCCAGCATTTT
TRBV5-6,-,TRBJ2-1,TRBD2,CASSFTSGRYNEQFF,TGTGCCAGCAGCTTCACTAGCGGGAGGTACAATGAGCAGTTCTTC
TRBV5-1,-,TRBJ1-2,TRBD1,CASSSPGGNYGYTF,TGCGCCAGCAGCTCCCCAGGGGGAAACTATGGCTACACCTTC
TRBV30,-,TRBJ1-2,TRBD1,CAWSQGWDRGFQGYTF,TGTGCCTGGAGTCAAGGGTGGGACAGGGGGTTTCAGGGCTACACCTTC
TRBV4-1,-,TRBJ2-1,-,CASSVLGATPLTHSEQFF,TGCGCCAGCAGCGTCTTGGGGGCGACCCCTTTAACACACAGTGAGCAGTTCTTC
TRBV5-1,-,TRBJ2-3,TRBD2,CASSSGSTDTQYF,TGCGCCAGCTCTAGCGGGAGCACAGATACGCAGTATTTT
TRBV5-8,few,TRBJ1-4,-,CASSLRGLGEKLFF,TGTGCCAGCAGCTTGAGAGGGTTAGGAGAAAAACTGTTTTTT
TRBV5-1,-,TRBJ1-5,TRBD1,CASSLGTGLYQPQHF,TGCGCCAGCAGCTTGGGGACAGGTCTGTATCAGCCCCAGCATTTT